This T cell receptor (beta chain) appears in the sequencing data of a study of blood T cell repertoires in COVID-19. The V gene end was trimmed by 7 bases and the J gene end by 3 bases; junction bases not matched to a gene: 6. The CDR3 sequence is 14 residues long. CDR1 is SNHLY, CDR2 FYNNEI, per germline. Per the original data handling: Reference gene primer amplification yielded estimated nucleated cell counts. The repertoire was sequenced with immunoSEQ multiplex PCR; TCRdb's copy has only in-frame clones and lacks some. Clonal size and the V and J genes are those of that table, whereas D and trimming came from the DNA. The table has about 220,000 clones, 70% to 85% seen once.

The source material was PBMCs or T cells enriched from blood (not recorded which). This chain uses TRBV2 with TRBJ1-2, with 9 bases fitting TRBD1. The origin of this receptor is a woman in her sixties or seventies who had recovered from COVID-19. The CDR3 nucleotides are TGTGCCAGCACCTTACAGGGGGCGGACTATGGCTACACCTTC. Translating gives CASTLQGADYGYTF.